This passage covers 22 T cell receptor beta chains from one sample sequenced in a study of cytomegalovirus exposure and HLA in healthy donors. With 60 Vbeta and 13 Jbeta primers, the PCR was carried out. Assay used: immunoSEQ multiplex PCR; TCRdb lists only in-frame clones, some missing. Listed are under 200,000 clones; less than 6.5% falls within the top ten. Material: PBMCs. These receptors all stem from a man aged 25-45 years in good health and CMV-seronegative.

CDR3 sequence reads: CASSLGGLNNEQFF. The CDR3 DNA is TGTGCCAGCAGCTTAGGAGGGCTTAACAATGAGCAGTTCTTC. V usage is TRBV11-1 and J usage is TRBJ2-1; perhaps TRBD2 as D (5 bases). This CDR3 is built from 14 residues. V was cut by 1 base and J by 5 bases, with 9 bases left in between. Germline CDR1 reads SGHAT; CDR2 reads FQDESV (reference sequence).

The gene calls are TRBV29-1 and TRBJ2-2, with 9 bases lining up with TRBD1. CDR3 length: 17 residues. Germline CDR1 is SQVTM and CDR2 is ANQGSEA. The junction had 14 bases not matched to a gene; V was cut back by 7 bases and J by 2 bases. CDR3 amino acids: CSARTGARTLNTGELFF. For the CDR3, the DNA is TGCAGCGCTAGGACAGGGGCTCGGACGTTAAACACCGGGGAGCTGTTTTTT.

The chain combines TRBV20-1 with TRBJ1-2; D call uncertain. V lost 4 bases and J 2 bases, leaving 5 bases between the germline ends. From germline, CDR1 is DFQATT and CDR2 SNEGSKA (reference sequence). The CDR3 has 11 residues. For the CDR3, the DNA is TGCAGTGCTAACTTGAACTATGGCTACACCTTC. It codes for CSANLNYGYTF.

The chain carries TRBV7-6 and TRBJ2-5, with 7 positions matching TRBD2. CDR1 and CDR2 (germline): SGHVS, FNYEAQ. V lost 2 bases, J lost 5 bases, and 5 bases stayed unmatched. The CDR3 is made up of 14 amino acids. The CDR3, as DNA: TGTGCCAGCAGCTTATATGAGGGAGGGGAGACCCAGTACTTC. The encoded protein is CASSLYEGGETQYF.

The chain recombines TRBV29-1 with TRBJ2-3; a weak D match, TRBD2 (6 bases). Germline loops: CDR1 SQVTM, CDR2 ANQGSEA. The CDR3 runs 11 residues. Trimming cost V 7 bases and J 5 bases, with 10 bases left between them. CDR3 nucleotides: TGCAGCGCCGCGGGGATAGATACGCAGTATTTT. This codes for CSAAGIDTQYF.

The rearrangement joins TRBV19 to TRBJ2-1; D is ambiguous. Deletions cut 4 bases from V and 1 base from J, with 2 bases between. This CDR3 is 12 amino acids long. CDR1 LNHDA and CDR2 SQIVND come from the germline V gene (reference sequence). As DNA, the CDR3 is TGTGCCAGTAGTACATCCTACAATGAGCAGTTCTTC. Translating gives CASSTSYNEQFF.

CDR3 sequence reads: CASSGPGTGSNQPQHF. CDR3 DNA: TGTGCCAGCAGCGGACCCGGGACAGGGAGCAATCAGCCCCAGCATTTT. The chain couples TRBV7-2 to TRBJ1-5; 9 bases agree with TRBD1. The V and J ends lost 5 bases and 1 base, in that order; junction bases with no gene match: 6. CDR3 length equals 16 residues. Germline V gene lookup returns CDR1 SGHTA and CDR2 FQGNSA.

V and J are TRBV18 and TRBJ1-2, with 7 bases that match TRBD1. V was pared by 4 bases and J by 3 bases, with 8 bases of the junction left unmatched. In germline, CDR1 is KGHSH, CDR2 LQKENI. CDR3 size: 15 residues. The CDR3 DNA is TGTGCCAGCTCACTCTTCGACAGGGAGGACTATGGCTACACCTTC. Encoded protein: CASSLFDREDYGYTF.

The V and J genes are TRBV10-3 and TRBJ2-2; a possible D gene is TRBD2 (5 bases). Germline V gene lookup returns CDR1 ENHRY and CDR2 SYGVKD. V lost 7 bases and J lost 3, with 12 bases in between. There are 14 residues in the CDR3. The CDR3 region is CAIKDGVHTGELFF. The CDR3 region has the DNA TGTGCCATCAAGGACGGGGTGCACACCGGGGAGCTGTTTTTT.

The gene calls are TRBV30 and TRBJ2-4; 7 bases fit TRBD1. The CDR3 length is 12 residues. The ends lost 3 bases at V and 7 bases at J; junction bases unmatched: 3. The germline V gene has CDR1 GTSNPN and CDR2 SVGIG (reference sequence). The CDR3 sequence: CAWRETGNIQYF. The CDR3, as DNA: TGTGCCTGGAGGGAGACAGGGAACATTCAGTACTTC.

The chain links TRBV7-2 to TRBJ1-3; no clear D. The CDR3 totals 16 residues. The germline V gene encodes CDR1 SGHTA and CDR2 FQGNSA. The germline V and J ends were trimmed by 2 bases and 0 bases, with 11 bases remaining between them. The CDR3 DNA sequence: TGTGCCAGCAGCTTACAGGCAGCCAACTCTGGAAACACCATATATTTT. Translation gives CASSLQAANSGNTIYF.

The chain uses TRBV5-1 and TRBJ1-5; possible D gene TRBD1, 6 bases. V was pared by 4 bases and J by 3 bases, with 11 bases between. The CDR3 loop spans 14 amino acids. Germline V gene lookup returns CDR1 SGHRS and CDR2 YFSETQ. CDR3 nucleotide sequence: TGCGCCAGCAGCAGATCAGGGGACAATCAGCCCCAGCATTTT. This translates into CASSRSGDNQPQHF.

The rearrangement joins TRBV9 to TRBJ1-5; TRBD1 is a possible D gene (6 bases). Germline lookup yields CDR1 SGDLS and CDR2 YYNGEE. CDR3 size: 15 residues. Trimming pared 2 bases from V and 3 bases from J, leaving 12 bases between. Here the CDR3 DNA reads TGTGCCAGCAGCGTCTCAGGGGCTCCCAATCAGCCCCAGCATTTT. The encoded protein is CASSVSGAPNQPQHF.

This chain uses TRBV5-8 with TRBJ1-5, with a weak D call TRBD1 (5 bases). Per germline, CDR1 SGHTS and CDR2 YDEGEE. Trimming took 2 bases from V and 5 from J, leaving 17 bases between them. CDR3 size: 16 residues. CDR3 residues: CASSLPGLPGDQPQHF. CDR3 sequence (DNA): TGTGCCAGCAGCTTACCGGGACTTCCAGGCGATCAGCCCCAGCATTTT.

This rearrangement joins TRBV6-1 to TRBJ2-2; TRBD1 might be the D (5 bases). V was cut by 0 bases and J by 7 bases, with 18 bases left in between. Germline CDR1 and CDR2: MNHNS and SASEGT. The length of the CDR3 is 17 residues. The CDR3 is CASSEAIAAGMGGELFF. The CDR3 bases are TGTGCCAGCAGTGAAGCGATCGCGGCAGGGATGGGCGGGGAGCTGTTTTTT.

The chain recombines TRBV29-1 with TRBJ1-1, with a tentative D call TRBD1 (5 bases). Trimming stripped 5 bases from V and 1 base from J, with 11 bases between. Germline V lookup: CDR1 SQVTM, CDR2 ANQGSEA. The CDR3 has 13 amino acids. CDR3 amino acids: CSVYGGTNTEAFF. The CDR3 region has the DNA TGCAGCGTTTACGGGGGAACGAACACTGAAGCTTTCTTT.

The V call is TRBV5-1, the J call TRBJ1-4; 8 bases map to TRBD1. Germline V gene data show CDR1 as SGHRS and CDR2 as YFSETQ. The V segment lost 0 bases and the J segment 4 bases; nucleotides outside the gene matches: 5. This CDR3 has 16 residues. The CDR3 coding sequence is TGCGCCAGCAGCTTGGGCAGGACAGGGAATAATGAAAAACTGTTTTTT. It translates to CASSLGRTGNNEKLFF.

The DNA of the CDR3 is TGTGCCAGCAGTATACTAGCGGGAGGAGCAGGCGGGGAGCTGTTTTTT. Translated: CASSILAGGAGGELFF. The rearrangement joins TRBV27 to TRBJ2-2; 12 bases are shared with TRBD2. Germline values: CDR1 MNHEY, CDR2 SMNVEV (reference sequence). The J segment lost 7 bases and the V segment lost 5 bases, leaving 8 bases of the junction unmatched. The CDR3 covers 16 residues.

The rearrangement uses TRBV5-1 and TRBJ2-2; 7 bases match TRBD1. This CDR3 contains 15 residues. V was pared by 4 bases and J by 4 bases, with 7 bases of the junction left unmatched. Germline CDR1 is SGHRS and CDR2 is YFSETQ. CDR3 in amino acids: CASSEGAQGTGELFF. The CDR3 DNA sequence: TGCGCCAGCAGCGAGGGGGCGCAGGGCACCGGGGAGCTGTTTTTT.

The genes are TRBV5-1 and TRBJ1-2; tentative D call: TRBD1 (6 bases). The CDR3 length is 14 residues. Germline V gene data show CDR1 as SGHRS and CDR2 as YFSETQ. The V and J ends lost 4 bases and 4 bases respectively, with 14 bases between them. The DNA for the CDR3 is TGCGCCAGCAGCACCACAGGGTTTGGCTATGGCTACACCTTC. Translation: CASSTTGFGYGYTF.

This rearrangement joins TRBV6-6 to TRBJ2-1; D unresolved. CDR3 length: 13 amino acids. Trimming removed 0 bases at V and 6 bases at J, with 6 bases between. Germline CDR1 is MNHNY and CDR2 is SVGAGI (reference sequence). CDR3 residues: CASSYSSPNEQFF. The CDR3 coding sequence is TGTGCCAGCAGTTACTCGAGTCCCAATGAGCAGTTCTTC.

V usage is TRBV6-5 and J usage is TRBJ2-1, with 7 bases lining up with TRBD2. The germline V gene encodes CDR1 MNHEY and CDR2 SVGAGI. The CDR3 sequence is 12 residues long. Trimming at V came to 6 bases and at J to 5 bases, leaving 1 base not matched to a gene. The CDR3 is CASRGGDNEQFF. CDR3 coding DNA: TGTGCCAGCAGGGGGGGGGACAATGAGCAGTTCTTC.